This T cell receptor (beta chain) appears in the sequencing data of a study of shared clonotypes between healthy human individuals. Across the study: CD8 memory received one plate per donor, CD8 naive two, CD4 memory three and CD4 naive three.

Germline V CDR1 and CDR2: MDHEN, SYDVKM. The CDR3 loop spans 12 amino acids. V was shortened by 6 bases and J by 6 bases, with 9 bases between the two germline ends. Positive CCR7 selection of CD45RO-negative cells yielded the naive CD8 cells, and terminally differentiated effector memory CD45RA+ cells were excluded. Study donors comprised healthy, HIV-negative adults devoid of recent acute infection or vaccination. Method: immunoSEQ multiplex PCR; TCRdb's copy keeps in-frame clones and lacks some. This table holds approximately 2,200,000 clones, 85% to 95% found once. This receptor was obtained from a man younger than 35 in good health. Some clones in this sample may be carry-over from other donors' samples. The chain joins TRBV28 to TRBJ1-5, with unresolved D. Sequencing was performed on naive CD8+ T cells from PBMCs. This chain's CDR3 is CASSLQIQPQHF. In nucleotides, the CDR3 is TGTGCCAGCAGCTTACAAATTCAGCCCCAGCATTTT.